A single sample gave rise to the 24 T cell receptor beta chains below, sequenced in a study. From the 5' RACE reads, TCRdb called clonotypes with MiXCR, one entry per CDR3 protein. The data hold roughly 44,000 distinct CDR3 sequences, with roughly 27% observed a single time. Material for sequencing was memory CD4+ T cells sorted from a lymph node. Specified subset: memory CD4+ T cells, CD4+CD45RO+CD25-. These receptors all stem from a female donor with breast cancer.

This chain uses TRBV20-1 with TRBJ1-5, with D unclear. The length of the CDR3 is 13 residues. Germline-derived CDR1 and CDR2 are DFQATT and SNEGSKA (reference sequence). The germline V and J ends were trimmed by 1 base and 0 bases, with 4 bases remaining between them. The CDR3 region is CSARAHSNQPQHF. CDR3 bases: TGCAGTGCTAGAGCCCATAGCAATCAGCCCCAGCATTTT.

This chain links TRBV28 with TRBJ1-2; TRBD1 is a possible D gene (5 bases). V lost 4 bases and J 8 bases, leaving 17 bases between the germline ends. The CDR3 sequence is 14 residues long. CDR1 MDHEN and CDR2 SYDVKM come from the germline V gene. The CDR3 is CASSSGRAARGYTF. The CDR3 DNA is TGTGCCAGCAGTTCGGGGCGGGCAGCGAGGGGCTACACCTTC.

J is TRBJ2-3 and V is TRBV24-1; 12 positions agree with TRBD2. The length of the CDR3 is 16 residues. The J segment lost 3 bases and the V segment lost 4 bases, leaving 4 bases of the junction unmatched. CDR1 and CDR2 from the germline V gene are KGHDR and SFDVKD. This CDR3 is CATSDQTSGGTDTQYF. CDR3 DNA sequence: TGTGCCACCAGTGACCAGACTAGCGGGGGAACAGATACGCAGTATTTT.

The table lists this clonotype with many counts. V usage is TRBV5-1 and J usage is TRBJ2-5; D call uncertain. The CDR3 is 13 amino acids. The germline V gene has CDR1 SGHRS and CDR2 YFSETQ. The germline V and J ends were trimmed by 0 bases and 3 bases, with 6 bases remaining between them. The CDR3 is CASSLAPEETQYF. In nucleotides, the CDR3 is TGCGCCAGCAGCTTGGCTCCGGAAGAGACCCAGTACTTC.

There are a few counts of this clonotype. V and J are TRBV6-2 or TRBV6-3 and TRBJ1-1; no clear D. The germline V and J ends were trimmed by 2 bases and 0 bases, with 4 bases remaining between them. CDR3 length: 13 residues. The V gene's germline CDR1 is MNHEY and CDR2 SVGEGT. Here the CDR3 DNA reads TGTGCCAGCAGTTACCCCCTGAACACTGAAGCTTTCTTT. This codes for CASSYPLNTEAFF.

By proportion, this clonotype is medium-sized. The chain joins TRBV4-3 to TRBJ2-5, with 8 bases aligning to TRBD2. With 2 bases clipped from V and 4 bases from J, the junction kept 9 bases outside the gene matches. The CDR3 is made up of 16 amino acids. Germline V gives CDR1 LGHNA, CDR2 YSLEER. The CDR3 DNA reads TGCGCCAGCAGCCAAACCTGGCGGGGGGACGGAGAGACCCAGTACTTC. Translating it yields CASSQTWRGDGETQYF.

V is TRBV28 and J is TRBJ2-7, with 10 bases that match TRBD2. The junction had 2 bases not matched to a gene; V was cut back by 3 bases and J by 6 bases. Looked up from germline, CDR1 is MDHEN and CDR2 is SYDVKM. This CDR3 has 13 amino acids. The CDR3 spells CASSFPSGGEQYF. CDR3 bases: TGTGCCAGCAGTTTCCCTAGCGGGGGCGAGCAGTACTTC.

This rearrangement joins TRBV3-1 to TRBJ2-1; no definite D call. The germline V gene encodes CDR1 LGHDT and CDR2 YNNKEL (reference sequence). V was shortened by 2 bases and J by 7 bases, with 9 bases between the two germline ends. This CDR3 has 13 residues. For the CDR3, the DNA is TGTGCCAGCAGCCAATTATCTGGGAATGAGCAGTTCTTC. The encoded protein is CASSQLSGNEQFF.

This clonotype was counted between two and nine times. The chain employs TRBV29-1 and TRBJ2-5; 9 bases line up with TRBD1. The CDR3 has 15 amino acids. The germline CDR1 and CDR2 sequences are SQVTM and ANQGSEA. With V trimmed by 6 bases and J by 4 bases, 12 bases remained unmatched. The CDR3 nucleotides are TGCAGCGTCAAACTTACAGGGGGCGCGGGAGAGACCCAGTACTTC. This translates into CSVKLTGGAGETQYF.

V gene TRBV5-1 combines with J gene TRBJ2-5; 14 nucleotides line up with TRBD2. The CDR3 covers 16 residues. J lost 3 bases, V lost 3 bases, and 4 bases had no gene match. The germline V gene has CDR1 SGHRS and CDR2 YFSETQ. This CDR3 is CASSSGLAGGKETQYF. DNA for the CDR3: TGCGCCAGCAGCTCCGGACTAGCGGGGGGCAAAGAGACCCAGTACTTC.

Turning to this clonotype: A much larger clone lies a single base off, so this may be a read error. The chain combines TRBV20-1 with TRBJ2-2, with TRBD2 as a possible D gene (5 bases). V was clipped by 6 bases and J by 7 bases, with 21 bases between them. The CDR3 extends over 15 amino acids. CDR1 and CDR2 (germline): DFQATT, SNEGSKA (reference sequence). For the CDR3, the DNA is TGCAGTGCCTCCGAGGGCGAGGGCGGAATCGGGGAGCTGTTTTTT. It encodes CSASEGEGGIGELFF.

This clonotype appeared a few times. The CDR3 DNA reads TGCGCCAGCAGTCACCCCAGCGGGCAGCCCCAGCATTTT. Translation gives CASSHPSGQPQHF. The genes are TRBV4-1 and TRBJ1-5, with unresolved D. The CDR3 has 13 amino acids. Germline V gene sequence: CDR1 MGHRA, CDR2 YSYEKL. V gave up 6 bases and J gave up 7 bases, with 13 bases separating them.

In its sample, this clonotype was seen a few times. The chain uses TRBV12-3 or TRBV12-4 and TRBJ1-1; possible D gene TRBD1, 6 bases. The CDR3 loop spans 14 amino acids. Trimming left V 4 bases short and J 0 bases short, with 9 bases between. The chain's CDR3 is CASSSYRVNTEAFF. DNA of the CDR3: TGTGCCAGCAGTTCGTACAGGGTGAACACTGAAGCTTTCTTT.

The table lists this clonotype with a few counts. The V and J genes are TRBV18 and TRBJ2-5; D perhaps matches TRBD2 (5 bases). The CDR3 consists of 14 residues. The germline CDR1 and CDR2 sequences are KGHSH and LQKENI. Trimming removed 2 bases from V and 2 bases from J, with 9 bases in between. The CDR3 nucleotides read TGTGCCAGCTCACCAGAGGGAAAGCAAGAGACCCAGTACTTC. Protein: CASSPEGKQETQYF.

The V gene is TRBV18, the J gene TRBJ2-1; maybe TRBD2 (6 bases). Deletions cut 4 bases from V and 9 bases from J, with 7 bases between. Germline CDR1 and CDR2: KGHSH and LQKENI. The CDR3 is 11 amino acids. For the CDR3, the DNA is TGTGCCAGCTCACACGGGGGTGAGCAGTTCTTC. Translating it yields CASSHGGEQFF.

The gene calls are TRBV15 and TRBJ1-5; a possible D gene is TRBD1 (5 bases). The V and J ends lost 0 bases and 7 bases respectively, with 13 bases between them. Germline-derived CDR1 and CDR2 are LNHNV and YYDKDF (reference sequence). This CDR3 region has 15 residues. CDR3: CATSRDRGASQPQHF. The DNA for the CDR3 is TGTGCCACCAGCAGAGATAGAGGGGCTTCGCAGCCCCAGCATTTT.

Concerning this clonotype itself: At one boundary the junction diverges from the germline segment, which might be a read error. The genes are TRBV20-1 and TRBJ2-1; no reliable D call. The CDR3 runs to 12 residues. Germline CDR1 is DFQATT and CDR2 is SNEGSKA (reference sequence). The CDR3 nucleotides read TGCAGTGCTTTACGCGGCTCCAATGAGCAGTCCTTC. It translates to CSALRGSNEQSF.

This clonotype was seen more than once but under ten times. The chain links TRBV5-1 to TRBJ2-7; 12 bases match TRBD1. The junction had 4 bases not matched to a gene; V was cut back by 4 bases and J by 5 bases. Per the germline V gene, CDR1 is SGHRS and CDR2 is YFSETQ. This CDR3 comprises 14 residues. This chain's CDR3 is CASSGDRGPDEQYF. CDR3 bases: TGCGCCAGCAGCGGGGACAGGGGGCCCGACGAGCAGTACTTC.

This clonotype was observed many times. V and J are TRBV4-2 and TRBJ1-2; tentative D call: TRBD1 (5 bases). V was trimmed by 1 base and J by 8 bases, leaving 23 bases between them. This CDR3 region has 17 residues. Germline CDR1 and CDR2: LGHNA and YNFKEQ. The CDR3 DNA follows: TGTGCCAGCAGCCAAGGGCCGTCGGGGGGAGATTCAAGCGGCTACACCTTC. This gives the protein CASSQGPSGGDSSGYTF.

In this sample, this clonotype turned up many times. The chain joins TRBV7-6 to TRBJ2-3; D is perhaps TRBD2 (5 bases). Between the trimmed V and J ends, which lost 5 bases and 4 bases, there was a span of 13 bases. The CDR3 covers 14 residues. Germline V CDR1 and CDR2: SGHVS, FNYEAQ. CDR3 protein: CASSRVGSSDTQYF. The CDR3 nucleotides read TGTGCCAGCAGCCGCGTTGGGAGCTCAGATACGCAGTATTTT.

The CDR3 DNA reads TGTGCCAGCAGCGCCCCAGCGGGAGGGTACGAGCAGTACTTC. Protein product: CASSAPAGGYEQYF. The chain employs TRBV9 and TRBJ2-7, with 10 bases identical to TRBD2. This CDR3 region has 14 residues. Trimming removed 3 bases from V and 4 bases from J; junction bases left unmatched: 4. Germline assignment: CDR1 SGDLS and CDR2 YYNGEE.

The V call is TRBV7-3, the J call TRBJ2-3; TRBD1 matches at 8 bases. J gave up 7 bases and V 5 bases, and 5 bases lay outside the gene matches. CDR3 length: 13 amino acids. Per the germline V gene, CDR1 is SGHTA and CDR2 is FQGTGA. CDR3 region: CASSPTGVYTQYF. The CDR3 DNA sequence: TGTGCCAGCAGCCCGACAGGGGTCTATACGCAGTATTTT. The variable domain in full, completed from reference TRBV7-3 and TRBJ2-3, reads GAGVSQTPSNKVTEKGKYVELRCDPISGHTALYWYRQSLGQGPEFLIYFQGTGAADDSGLPNDRFFAVRPEGSVSTLKIQRTERGDSAVYLCASSPTGVYTQYFGPGTRLTVL.

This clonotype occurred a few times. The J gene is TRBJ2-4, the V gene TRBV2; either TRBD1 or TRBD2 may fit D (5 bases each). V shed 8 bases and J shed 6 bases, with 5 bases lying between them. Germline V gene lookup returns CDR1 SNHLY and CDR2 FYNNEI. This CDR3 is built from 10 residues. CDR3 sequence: CASGGNIQYF. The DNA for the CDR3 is TGTGCCAGCGGGGGAAACATTCAGTACTTC.

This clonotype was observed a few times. The CDR3 nucleotides read TGCAGTGCTAGAGATGGCGGGGACCCTGAGGCTCGTGGGACCCAGTACTTC. Its translation: CSARDGGDPEARGTQYF. The V call is TRBV20-1, the J call TRBJ2-5, with D possibly being TRBD2 (6 bases). Trimming shortened V by 0 bases and J by 7 bases, and 24 bases separated the two germline ends. CDR3 length equals 17 residues. Germline CDR1 DFQATT, CDR2 SNEGSKA (reference sequence).